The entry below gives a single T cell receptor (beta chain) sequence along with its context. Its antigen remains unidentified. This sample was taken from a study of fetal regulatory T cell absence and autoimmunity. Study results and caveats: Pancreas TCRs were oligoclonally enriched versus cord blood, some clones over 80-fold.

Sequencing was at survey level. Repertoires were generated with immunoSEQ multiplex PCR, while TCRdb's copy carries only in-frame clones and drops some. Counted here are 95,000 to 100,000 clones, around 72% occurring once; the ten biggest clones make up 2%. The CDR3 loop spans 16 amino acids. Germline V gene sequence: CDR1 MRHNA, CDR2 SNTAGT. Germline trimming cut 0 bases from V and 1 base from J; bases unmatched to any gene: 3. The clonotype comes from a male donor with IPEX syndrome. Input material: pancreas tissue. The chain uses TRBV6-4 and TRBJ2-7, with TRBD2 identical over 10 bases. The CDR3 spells CASSDSKAGGSYEQYF. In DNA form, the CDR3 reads TGTGCCAGCAGTGACTCGAAAGCGGGGGGGTCCTACGAGCAGTACTTC.